Shown below are 24 T cell receptor beta chains from a single sample sequenced in a study of glioma-infiltrating T cells. Amplification of TCR alpha and beta CDR3 regions from RNA used iRepertoire nested multiplex PCR. TCRdb reprocessed the multiplex PCR reads via MiXCR and lists one record per CDR3 protein. Found here are a few hundred thousand distinct CDR3 sequences, about two fifths of them singletons; the top ten hold around 12%. The material sequenced was glioma tissue, nonneoplastic brain tissue, or PBMCs (not recorded which). The receptors shown here come from a human donor with low-grade glioma or glioblastoma, undergoing nonglioma brain surgery, or in good health (not recorded which).

This clonotype was counted only a few times. The chain couples TRBV20-1 to TRBJ2-7, with 11 bases lining up with TRBD2. The CDR3 has 13 residues. Germline trimming cut 8 bases from V and 7 bases from J; bases unmatched to any gene: 10. The germline V gene has CDR1 DFQATT and CDR2 SNEGSKA (reference sequence). The CDR3 here is CSPRSGLAEEQYF. The CDR3 DNA reads as TGCAGTCCTCGGTCGGGACTAGCGGAGGAGCAGTACTTC.

The rearrangement joins TRBV29-1 to TRBJ2-2, with no clear D. This CDR3 comprises 12 residues. The ends were cut back, 5 bases at V and 0 bases at J, with 4 bases in the middle. Germline V gene sequence: CDR1 SQVTM, CDR2 ANQGSEA. The DNA for the CDR3 is TGCAGCGTTTCGTCGAACACCGGGGAGCTGTTTTTT. Amino acid sequence: CSVSSNTGELFF.

This rearrangement joins TRBV6-1 to TRBJ2-7, with 11 bases identical to TRBD2. The CDR3 contains 15 residues. The V gene end was trimmed by 3 bases and the J gene end by 3 bases; junction bases not matched to a gene: 4. Germline loops: CDR1 MNHNS, CDR2 SASEGT. The CDR3 coding sequence is TGTGCCAGCAGTGACGGGACTAGCGGTATCTACGAGCAGTACTTC. Translating gives CASSDGTSGIYEQYF.

Concerning this clonotype itself: A much bigger clone sits one base away, suggesting this may be a read error. The chain employs TRBV27 and TRBJ2-7; 8 nucleotides line up with TRBD1. Germline CDR1 MNHEY, CDR2 SMNVEV (reference sequence). The length of the CDR3 is 15 residues. V lost 0 bases and J lost 5; bases outside the gene matches: 6. For the CDR3, the DNA is TGTGCCAGCAGTTTATCCTTGGACAGGGCCCACGAGCAGTACTTC. Translation gives CASSLSLDRAHEQYF.

A word on this clonotype: A much larger clonotype is one base distant, so this may be a read error. The chain links TRBV28 to TRBJ1-1; D gene uncertain. CDR1 is MDHEN, CDR2 SYDVKM, per germline. This CDR3 is built from 14 residues. Deletions cut 5 bases from V and 1 base from J, with 11 bases between. CDR3 loop: CASSDPVTNTEAFF. Written as DNA, the CDR3 is TGTGCCAGCAGTGACCCAGTGACGAACACTGAAGCTTTCTTT.

Only a few counts were recorded for this clonotype. The chain links TRBV28 to TRBJ2-7; D may be TRBD2 (5 bases). Germline V CDR1 and CDR2: MDHEN, SYDVKM. The ends were cut back, 0 bases at V and 6 bases at J, with 15 bases in the middle. There are 15 residues in the CDR3. In DNA form, the CDR3 reads TGTGCCAGCAGTTTATGGGAGGTGGTTACGGGCGAGCAGTACTTC. Translating it yields CASSLWEVVTGEQYF. Based on the CDR3 plus reference TRBV28 and TRBJ2-7, the full variable domain is DVKVTQSSRYLVKRTGEKVFLECVQDMDHENMFWYRQDPGLGLRLIYFSYDVKMKEKGDIPEGYSVSREKKERFSLILESASTNQTSMYLCASSLWEVVTGEQYFGPGTRLTVT.

The table lists this clonotype with a count of one. This clone may be a read error of a much larger clone one base away. This chain connects TRBV15 to TRBJ2-1; 10 positions match TRBD2. J lost 7 bases, V lost 1 base, and 7 bases had no gene match. Germline V lookup: CDR1 LNHNV, CDR2 YYDKDF (reference sequence). The CDR3 length is 16 residues. CDR3: CATSRVILAGVNEQFF. CDR3 DNA: TGTGCCACCAGCAGAGTAATTCTAGCGGGAGTAAATGAGCAGTTCTTC.

This clonotype was observed a handful of times. This chain connects TRBV20-1 to TRBJ2-3, with a tentative D call TRBD1 (6 bases). The germline CDR1 and CDR2 sequences are DFQATT and SNEGSKA (reference sequence). CDR3 size: 14 residues. V was pared by 6 bases and J by 4 bases, with 17 bases between. DNA of the CDR3: TGCAGTGCCCGAGACCCTCAGGGGCCAGATACGCAGTATTTT. It yields the protein CSARDPQGPDTQYF.

This chain uses TRBV4-1 with TRBJ1-2, with D maybe TRBD1 (6 bases). Germline lookup yields CDR1 MGHRA and CDR2 YSYEKL. Trimming took off 4 bases at V and 3 bases at J, with 15 bases between the two ends. The CDR3 is 15 residues long. The CDR3 sequence is CASSLGQRKDYGYTF. The CDR3 DNA is TGCGCCAGCAGCCTCGGACAGAGAAAGGACTATGGCTACACCTTC.

Comment on this clonotype: Given the absence of the conserved phenylalanine or tryptophan at the CDR3 end, a read error is likely. The J gene is TRBJ1-5, the V gene TRBV7-9; TRBD1 matches 9 bases. The junction had 5 bases not matched to a gene; V was cut back by 1 base and J by 4 bases. The CDR3 is made up of 16 amino acids. Germline V gene lookup returns CDR1 SEHNR and CDR2 FQNEAQ (reference sequence). CDR3 in DNA: TGTGCCAGCAGCTTAGATGGGACAGGGATAAATCAGCCCCAGCATCTT. Its protein is CASSLDGTGINQPQHL.

There are a few counts of this clonotype. J is TRBJ2-3 and V is TRBV28; the D gene is possibly TRBD1 (5 bases). CDR1 and CDR2 (germline): MDHEN, SYDVKM. V was cut by 10 bases and J by 3 bases, with 14 bases left in between. This CDR3 region has 13 residues. The CDR3 loop is CATWSWTTDTQYF. The CDR3, as DNA: TGTGCCACCTGGTCGTGGACAACAGATACGCAGTATTTT.

In regard to this clonotype: A much larger clone sits a single nucleotide away, making a read error possible. V and J are TRBV6-2 or TRBV6-3 and TRBJ2-2; tentative D call: TRBD2 (6 bases). The CDR3 has 13 amino acids. Looked up from germline, CDR1 is MNHEY and CDR2 is SVGEGT. CDR3 DNA sequence: TGTGCCAGCAGTCCCTCTGACACCGGGGGGCTGTTTTTT. Amino acid sequence: CASSPSDTGGLFF.

The V call is TRBV28, the J call TRBJ2-7; D not certain. Germline CDR1 MDHEN, CDR2 SYDVKM. The V end was cut by 3 bases, the J end by 11 bases, with 11 bases between. This CDR3 contains 11 residues. This chain's CDR3 is CASSFGPAEYF. CDR3 bases: TGTGCCAGCAGTTTCGGACCCGCCGAGTACTTC.

This clonotype was found a few times. The chain carries TRBV6-6 and TRBJ2-3; D might be TRBD1 (6 bases). Trimming removed 0 bases at V and 4 bases at J, with 14 bases between. The CDR3 totals 16 residues. Germline V lookup: CDR1 MNHNY, CDR2 SVGAGI (reference sequence). The CDR3 spells CASSYSSGVLADTQYF. The CDR3 region has the DNA TGTGCCAGCAGTTACTCGTCAGGGGTTCTAGCAGATACGCAGTATTTT.

Remarks on this clonotype: This may be a read error: a much more frequent sequence differs by one nucleotide. This sequence joins TRBV6-6 and TRBJ2-1; D possibly corresponds to TRBD2 (6 bases). Trimming pared 9 bases from V and 9 bases from J, leaving 24 bases between. Per the germline V gene, CDR1 is MNHNY and CDR2 is SVGAGI (reference sequence). The CDR3 contains 15 residues. This CDR3 is CARSPDSSPGGEQFF. CDR3 DNA: TGTGCCAGAAGTCCCGACAGTTCCCCCGGGGGTGAGCAGTTCTTC.

This clonotype has only a few counts. The V call is TRBV6-2 or TRBV6-3, the J call TRBJ2-3; the D gene is possibly TRBD2 (6 bases). Trimming removed 8 bases at V and 2 bases at J, with 17 bases between. Looked up from germline, CDR1 is MNHEY and CDR2 is SVGEGT. This CDR3 has 15 residues. The CDR3 reads CASQLAGPFTDTQYF. CDR3 coding DNA: TGTGCCAGCCAACTCGCGGGACCCTTCACAGATACGCAGTATTTT.

The CDR3 loop is CASSPPTGDNSPLHF. For the CDR3, the DNA is TGTGCCAGCAGTCCCCCGACAGGGGATAATTCACCCCTCCACTTT. The V call is TRBV28, the J call TRBJ1-6; 8 bases align to TRBD1. The CDR3 extends over 15 amino acids. Germline V gene data show CDR1 as MDHEN and CDR2 as SYDVKM. V trimming: 5 bases; J trimming: 5 bases; junction bases outside the gene matches: 5.

This chain joins TRBV20-1 and TRBJ2-1; D is possibly TRBD1 (5 bases). The CDR3 has 15 residues. Deletions cut 1 base from V and 2 bases from J, with 12 bases between. CDR1 DFQATT and CDR2 SNEGSKA come from the germline V gene (reference sequence). In DNA, the CDR3 is TGCAGTGCTAGAGTAAGGGGCGGCCCCTACAATGAGCAGTTCTTC. It codes for CSARVRGGPYNEQFF.

This clonotype was recorded many times. The V and J genes are TRBV20-1 and TRBJ2-5, with 9 positions matching TRBD2. Germline V gives CDR1 DFQATT, CDR2 SNEGSKA (reference sequence). This CDR3 is 19 amino acids long. Trimming took 1 base from V and 0 from J; bases not matched to a gene: 15. In DNA, the CDR3 is TGCAGTGCTAGAGCTGTGTTTGCTAGCGGGACAAAGTACCAAGAGACCCAGTACTTC. It translates to CSARAVFASGTKYQETQYF.

Details on this clonotype: This clone may be a read error of a much larger clone one base away. The J gene is TRBJ2-1, the V gene TRBV6-2 or TRBV6-3; D may be TRBD2 (5 bases). The CDR3 spans 13 residues. Germline V gene lookup returns CDR1 MNHEY and CDR2 SVGEGT. The CDR3 nucleotides are TGTGCCAGCACATGGTATACGGGGAATGAGCAGTCCTTC. Translating it yields CASTWYTGNEQSF.

With regard to this clonotype: Possible read error: a much larger clone is one base away. The chain couples TRBV28 to TRBJ2-1; D possibly uses TRBD1 or TRBD2 (6 bases each). The CDR3 consists of 16 residues. The germline CDR1 and CDR2 sequences are MDHEN and SYDVKM. CDR3 loop: CASSLAEGGRGNGQFF. The DNA for the CDR3 is TGTGCCAGCAGTTTAGCGGAGGGGGGTCGAGGCAATGGGCAGTTCTTC.

This clonotype was picked up a small number of times. The rearrangement uses TRBV7-2 and TRBJ1-3, with D uncertain. The CDR3 runs to 15 residues. V lost 5 bases and J lost 4, with 15 bases in between. Germline V CDR1 and CDR2: SGHTA, FQGNSA. The CDR3 region is CASSRSPVHGNTIYF. The CDR3 DNA follows: TGTGCCAGCAGCCGATCACCCGTACACGGAAACACCATATATTTT.

This clonotype was counted a few times. This rearrangement joins TRBV14 to TRBJ2-7, with a possible D match to TRBD2 (7 bases). The CDR3 consists of 15 residues. The V end lost 4 bases, the J end lost 5 bases, and 18 bases lay between the germline ends. Germline CDR1 and CDR2: SGHDN and FVKESK. The CDR3 is CASSLRRGATHEQYF. CDR3 DNA: TGTGCCAGCAGCCTCCGTCGGGGGGCGACCCACGAGCAGTACTTC.

This clonotype was seen at least ten times. The CDR3 here is CASRGQITDTQYF. The CDR3 DNA reads TGTGCCAGCAGGGGACAGATCACAGATACGCAGTATTTT. The rearrangement joins TRBV6-1 to TRBJ2-3; 7 nucleotides line up with TRBD1. This CDR3 has 13 amino acids. Germline CDR1 reads MNHNS; CDR2 reads SASEGT. V lost 6 bases, J lost 2 bases, and 2 bases stayed unmatched.